This is a list of T cell receptor beta chains from one sample in a study of T cells after yellow fever vaccination. TCRdb ran MiXCR on the 5' RACE reads and lists one entry per CDR3 protein. The sample lists 500,000 to 650,000 distinct CDR3 sequences, around a sixth seen once, with 15% to 20% in the top ten. The source material was PBMCs, sampled about 5 days after the first yellow fever vaccination. All receptors come from a man aged 18 to 30 who received the YFV17D yellow fever vaccine. Both conserved end residues are part of each CDR3. A D gene is named only where the DNA matches it firmly. Some rows have no size entry. The others give once, few or many, or a class for an expanded clone.

-	TRBV7-2	many	TRBJ1-1	CASSSNLNTEAFF	TGTGCCAGCAGCTCAAACCTAAACACTGAAGCTTTCTTT
-	TRBV18	-	TRBJ2-1	CASSPRMAGEGNEQFF	TGTGCCAGCTCACCACGAATGGCAGGGGAGGGTAATGAGCAGTTCTTC
-	TRBV7-6	-	TRBJ2-3	CASSLRLEGGGDTQYF	TGTGCCAGCAGCTTACGGTTGGAGGGGGGAGGAGATACGCAGTATTTT
TRBD1	TRBV7-2	many	TRBJ1-5	CASSSDRGNQPQHF	TGTGCCAGCAGCTCGGACAGGGGCAATCAGCCCCAGCATTTT
TRBD2	TRBV6-5	-	TRBJ2-7	CASSYSGLAGGYEQYF	TGTGCCAGCAGTTACTCGGGACTAGCGGGGGGCTACGAGCAGTACTTC
-	TRBV5-6	few	TRBJ1-4	CASSSRFTNEKLFF	TGTGCCAGCAGCTCTCGGTTTACTAATGAAAAACTGTTTTTT
-	TRBV18	many	TRBJ2-1	CASSPPRQLNEQFF	TGTGCCAGCTCACCACCCAGACAGCTAAATGAGCAGTTCTTC
-	TRBV12-3/TRBV12-4	few	TRBJ1-2	CASTLGGGYTF	TGTGCCAGCACCCTGGGGGGCGGCTACACCTTC
-	TRBV3-1	-	TRBJ2-5	CASSQDARGVETQYF	TGTGCCAGCAGCCAAGATGCCAGGGGGGTGGAGACCCAGTACTTC
-	TRBV15	many	TRBJ2-3	CATSRDVGTDTQYF	TGTGCCACCAGCAGAGATGTGGGCACAGATACGCAGTATTTT
TRBD2	TRBV4-2	-	TRBJ2-4	CASSQDTSGGNIQYF	TGTGCCAGCAGCCAAGACACTAGCGGGGGAAACATTCAGTACTTC
-	TRBV27	few	TRBJ2-3	CASSLIASPDTQYF	TGTGCCAGCAGTTTAATAGCTAGTCCAGATACGCAGTATTTT
-	TRBV29-1	few	TRBJ2-1	CSVLDLPSSYNEQFF	TGCAGCGTCTTGGACTTACCGAGCTCCTACAATGAGCAGTTCTTC
-	TRBV5-1	-	TRBJ1-1	CASSLMGRNTEAFF	TGCGCCAGCAGCTTGATGGGGCGAAACACTGAAGCTTTCTTT
TRBD1	TRBV6-1	many	TRBJ2-7	CASSPGQGRYEQYF	TGTGCCAGCAGCCCGGGACAGGGGCGGTACGAGCAGTACTTC
TRBD1	TRBV29-1	few	TRBJ2-1	CSSLRQGDEQFF	TGCAGTTCTTTAAGACAGGGTGATGAGCAGTTCTTC
-	TRBV20-1	-	TRBJ1-1	CSARRARAFF	TGCAGTGCTAGAAGGGCTCGGGCTTTCTTT
-	TRBV29-1	few	TRBJ2-1	CSVETESSYNEQFF	TGCAGCGTTGAGACAGAAAGCTCCTACAATGAGCAGTTCTTC
TRBD2	TRBV20-1	few	TRBJ2-5	CSASRTSVLQETQYF	TGCAGTGCTAGCAGGACTAGCGTTCTCCAAGAGACCCAGTACTTC
-	TRBV5-1	few	TRBJ2-3	CASSLGQSRATDTQYF	TGCGCCAGCAGCTTGGGACAGTCAAGGGCAACAGATACGCAGTATTTT
-	TRBV5-1	-	TRBJ2-3	CASSPPRAGMGTDTQYF	TGCGCCAGCAGCCCTCCTAGGGCGGGGATGGGGACAGATACGCAGTATTTT
TRBD2	TRBV7-2	-	TRBJ2-7	CASSSRLAGNYEQYF	TGTGCCAGCAGCTCACGACTAGCGGGGAACTACGAGCAGTACTTC
TRBD2	TRBV7-3	-	TRBJ2-3	CASNSAGGADTQYF	TGTGCCAGCAATTCGGCGGGGGGCGCAGATACGCAGTATTTT
TRBD1	TRBV6-1	few	TRBJ1-2	CASRISDRGYGYTF	TGTGCCAGCAGGATCTCCGACAGGGGCTATGGCTACACCTTC
-	TRBV7-7	-	TRBJ2-5	CARSLDGSRTQYF	TGTGCTAGAAGCTTAGACGGGTCGAGGACCCAGTACTTC
-	TRBV13	few	TRBJ2-2	CASSLKLGGELFF	TGTGCCAGCAGCTTAAAGCTTGGCGGGGAGCTGTTTTTT
-	TRBV2	-	TRBJ2-5	CAALGEIAKTQYF	TGTGCCGCCCTCGGCGAGATCGCAAAGACCCAGTACTTC
TRBD1	TRBV7-2	-	TRBJ2-3	CASTAADRALNTQYF	TGTGCCAGCACCGCAGCGGACAGGGCCTTAAATACGCAGTATTTT
TRBD2	TRBV4-2	-	TRBJ2-2	CASSRGLAGGASTGELFF	TGTGCCAGCAGCCGCGGACTAGCGGGGGGGGCCTCGACCGGGGAGCTGTTTTTT
TRBD2	TRBV10-1	few	TRBJ2-1	CASSQTSPGEQFF	TGCGCCAGCAGCCAGACTAGCCCCGGTGAGCAGTTCTTC
-	TRBV3-1	-	TRBJ2-6	CASGPPLGANVLTF	TGTGCCAGCGGTCCGCCCCTTGGGGCCAACGTCCTGACTTTC
TRBD2	TRBV11-2	-	TRBJ2-3	CASSPGTSGGLGDTQYF	TGTGCCAGCAGCCCAGGGACTAGCGGGGGCCTTGGAGATACGCAGTATTTT
TRBD1	TRBV5-1	many	TRBJ2-1	CASSLGDRVNEQFF	TGCGCCAGCAGCTTAGGGGACAGAGTGAATGAGCAGTTCTTC
-	TRBV19	-	TRBJ2-1	CASSSGGSPRDEQFF	TGTGCCAGTAGTTCGGGGGGCTCCCCTAGGGATGAGCAGTTCTTC
-	TRBV6-1	few	TRBJ1-4	CASSDSGATNEKLFF	TGTGCCAGCAGTGATTCGGGAGCAACTAATGAAAAACTGTTTTTT
TRBD1	TRBV20-1	few	TRBJ1-5	CSARLLGDRDQPQHF	TGCAGTGCTAGACTACTCGGGGACAGGGATCAGCCCCAGCATTTT
-	TRBV6-2/TRBV6-3	few	TRBJ2-5	CASRDLGGTQYF	TGTGCCAGCCGGGACCTGGGGGGGACCCAGTACTTC
-	TRBV2	-	TRBJ2-7	CASAYYEQYF	TGTGCCAGCGCTTACTACGAGCAGTACTTC
-	TRBV29-1	-	TRBJ2-7	CSVRPGPYEQYF	TGCAGCGTTCGTCCAGGACCCTACGAGCAGTACTTC
-	TRBV5-1	-	TRBJ2-1	CATARGAAGTYNEQFF	TGCGCCACAGCTAGGGGGGCAGCGGGGACCTACAATGAGCAGTTCTTC
-	TRBV20-1	few	TRBJ2-3	CSASSSLPGYFDTQYF	TGCAGTGCTAGTTCCTCTCTGCCGGGCTACTTCGATACGCAGTATTTT
-	TRBV6-2/TRBV6-3	few	TRBJ2-1	CASTSRTRVYNEQFF	TGTGCCAGCACCTCTAGGACACGGGTTTACAATGAGCAGTTCTTC
-	TRBV21-1	few	TRBJ2-5	CASSKGPPSQYF	TGTGCCAGCAGCAAAGGGCCTCCGTCCCAGTACTTC
-	TRBV6-2/TRBV6-3	few	TRBJ1-5	CASRRPYNGQPQHF	TGTGCCAGCAGAAGACCCTACAACGGTCAGCCCCAGCATTTT
-	TRBV7-2	few	TRBJ1-2	CASRGDDGRPGYTF	TGTGCCAGCAGGGGGGACGACGGGAGGCCTGGCTACACCTTC
-	TRBV28	few	TRBJ2-6	CASPKKLGANVLTF	TGTGCCAGCCCTAAAAAACTTGGGGCCAACGTCCTGACTTTC
-	TRBV5-1	many	TRBJ1-3	CASSLAAGTSGNTIYF	TGCGCCAGCAGCTTGGCCGCGGGGACCTCTGGAAACACCATATATTTT
-	TRBV24-1	-	TRBJ2-2	CATSDFAGPELFF	TGTGCCACCAGTGATTTTGCGGGGCCGGAGCTGTTTTTT
TRBD2	TRBV20-1	-	TRBJ2-1	CCARVSGGEYYNEQFF	TGCTGTGCTAGAGTAAGCGGGGGGGAGTACTACAATGAGCAGTTCTTC
-	TRBV6-2/TRBV6-3	-	TRBJ2-7	CASTVSTDASYEQYF	TGTGCCAGCACGGTGTCTACCGACGCTTCCTACGAGCAGTACTTC
TRBD1	TRBV12-3/TRBV12-4	few	TRBJ1-4	CASTLGQPVGKLFF	TGTGCCAGCACCCTGGGACAGCCGGTGGGGAAACTGTTTTTT
TRBD2	TRBV7-3	many	TRBJ2-1	CASSRSGESYNEQFF	TGTGCCAGCAGCCGAAGCGGGGAATCCTACAATGAGCAGTTCTTC
-	TRBV7-2	-	TRBJ2-1	CASSLGRQSNEQFF	TGTGCCAGCAGCTTAGGGAGACAATCAAATGAGCAGTTCTTC